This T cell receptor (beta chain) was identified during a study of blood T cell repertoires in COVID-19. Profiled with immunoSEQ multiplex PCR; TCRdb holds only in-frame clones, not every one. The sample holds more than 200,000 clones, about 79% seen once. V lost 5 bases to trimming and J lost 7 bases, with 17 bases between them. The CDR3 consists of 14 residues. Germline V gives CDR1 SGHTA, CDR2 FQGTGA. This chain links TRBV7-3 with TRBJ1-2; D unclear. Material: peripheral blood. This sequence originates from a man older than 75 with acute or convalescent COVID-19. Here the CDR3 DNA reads TGTGCCAGCAGCCCCGGTCATTCCACGGGTGGCTACACCTTC. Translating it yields CASSPGHSTGGYTF.